This passage covers 5 T cell receptor beta chains from one sample sequenced in a study of blood T cell repertoires in COVID-19. TCRdb's copy holds only in-frame clones and misses some; the assay was immunoSEQ multiplex PCR. The repertoire includes more than 300,000 clones, around 86% of them detected once, and about 6% sits in the top ten. Material: peripheral blood. These receptors originate from a woman aged 50 to 60 with COVID-19, enrolled during active disease.

The V and J genes are TRBV14 and TRBJ2-7; 7 bases map to TRBD1. CDR3 length equals 14 residues. Germline trimming cut 3 bases from V and 0 bases from J; bases unmatched to any gene: 2. The V gene's germline CDR1 is SGHDN and CDR2 FVKESK. This CDR3 reads CASSQDRSSYEQYF. In DNA form, the CDR3 reads TGTGCCAGCAGCCAGGACAGGAGCTCCTACGAGCAGTACTTC.

This clone came up once. The V and J genes are TRBV27 and TRBJ2-5; 9 bases align to TRBD1. Germline lookup yields CDR1 MNHEY and CDR2 SMNVEV (reference sequence). CDR3 size: 14 residues. Trimming took 6 bases from V and 1 from J; bases not matched to a gene: 3. CDR3 protein: CASSRDRVQETQYF. As DNA, the CDR3 is TGTGCCAGCAGCCGGGACAGGGTCCAAGAGACCCAGTACTTC.

The CDR3 reads CASSPRSGGTEAFF. Written as DNA, the CDR3 is TGTGCCAGCTCACCTAGGTCTGGGGGGACTGAAGCTTTCTTT. The chain joins TRBV18 to TRBJ1-1; D is perhaps TRBD1 (5 bases). The CDR3 spans 14 residues. Germline-derived CDR1 and CDR2 are KGHSH and LQKENI. Trimming took off 3 bases at V and 5 bases at J, with 13 bases between the two ends.

The J gene is TRBJ1-4, the V gene TRBV4-3, with 9 bases matching TRBD1. This CDR3 spans 18 amino acids. Germline V gene data show CDR1 as LGHNA and CDR2 as YSLEER. Trimming took 0 bases from V and 6 from J; bases not matched to a gene: 11. The CDR3 nucleotides read TGCGCCAGCAGCCAAGACGGGATACAGCGGGACAGGGATGAAAAACTGTTTTTT. This codes for CASSQDGIQRDRDEKLFF.

Here the CDR3 reads CASSLAHTSYEQYF. CDR3 nucleotides: TGCGCCAGCAGCTTGGCCCACACATCCTACGAGCAGTACTTC. The gene calls are TRBV5-1 and TRBJ2-7; unclear D gene. V was trimmed by 0 bases and J by 1 base, leaving 8 bases between them. CDR1 and CDR2 (germline): SGHRS, YFSETQ. This CDR3 has 14 amino acids.